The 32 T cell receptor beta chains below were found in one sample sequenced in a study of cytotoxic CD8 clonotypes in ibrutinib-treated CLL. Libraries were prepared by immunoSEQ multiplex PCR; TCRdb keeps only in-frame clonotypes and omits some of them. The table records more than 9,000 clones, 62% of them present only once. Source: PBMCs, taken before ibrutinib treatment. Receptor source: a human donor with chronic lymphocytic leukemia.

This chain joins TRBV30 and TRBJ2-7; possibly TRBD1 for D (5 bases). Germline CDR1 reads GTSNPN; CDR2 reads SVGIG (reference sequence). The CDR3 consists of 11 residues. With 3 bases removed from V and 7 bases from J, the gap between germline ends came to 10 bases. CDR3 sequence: CAWSAGWEQYF. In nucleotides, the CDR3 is TGTGCCTGGAGCGCAGGGTGGGAGCAGTACTTC.

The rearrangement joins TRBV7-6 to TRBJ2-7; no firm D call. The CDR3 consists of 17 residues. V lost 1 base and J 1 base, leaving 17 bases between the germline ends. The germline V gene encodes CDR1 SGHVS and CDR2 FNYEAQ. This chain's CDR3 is CASSLGPMAGASYEQYF. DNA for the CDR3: TGTGCCAGCAGCTTAGGACCCATGGCAGGCGCGTCCTACGAGCAGTACTTC.

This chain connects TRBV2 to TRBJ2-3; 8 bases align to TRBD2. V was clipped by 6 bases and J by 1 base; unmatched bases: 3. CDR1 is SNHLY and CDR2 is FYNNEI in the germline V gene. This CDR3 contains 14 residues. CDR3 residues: CASRGTSGTDTQYF. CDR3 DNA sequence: TGTGCCAGCAGAGGGACTAGTGGCACAGATACGCAGTATTTT.

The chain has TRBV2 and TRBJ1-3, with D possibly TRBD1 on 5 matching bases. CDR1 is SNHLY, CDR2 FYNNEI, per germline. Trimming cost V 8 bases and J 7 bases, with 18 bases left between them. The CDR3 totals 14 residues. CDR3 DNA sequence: TGTGCCAGCGCCGCCGGGACGCCGAGTAACACCATATATTTT. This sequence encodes CASAAGTPSNTIYF.

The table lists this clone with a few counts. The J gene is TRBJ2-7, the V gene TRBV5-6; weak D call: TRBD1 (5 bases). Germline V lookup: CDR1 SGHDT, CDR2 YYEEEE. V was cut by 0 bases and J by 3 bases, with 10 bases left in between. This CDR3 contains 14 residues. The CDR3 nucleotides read TGTGCCAGCAGCTTGGGGGGCGGCAGCTACGAGCAGTACTTC. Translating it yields CASSLGGGSYEQYF. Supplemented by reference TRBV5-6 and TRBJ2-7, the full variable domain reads DAGVTQSPTHLIKTRGQQVTLRCSPKSGHDTVSWYQQALGQGPQFIFQYYEEEERQRGNFPDRFSGHQFPNYSSELNVNALLLGDSALYLCASSLGGGSYEQYFGPGTRLTVT.

The chain's CDR3 is CASSLSSGGDTQYF. CDR3 DNA sequence: TGCGCCAGCAGCTTGTCTAGCGGGGGAGATACGCAGTATTTT. The chain carries TRBV5-1 and TRBJ2-3, with 10 bases that match TRBD2. The germline CDR1 and CDR2 sequences are SGHRS and YFSETQ. The CDR3 extends over 14 amino acids. The J segment lost 5 bases and the V segment lost 1 base, leaving 1 base of the junction unmatched.

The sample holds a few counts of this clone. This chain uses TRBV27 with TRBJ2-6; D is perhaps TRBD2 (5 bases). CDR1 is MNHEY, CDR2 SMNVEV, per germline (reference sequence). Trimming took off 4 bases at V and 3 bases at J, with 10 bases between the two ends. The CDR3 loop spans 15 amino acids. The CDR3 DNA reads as TGTGCCAGCAGTTCATTGAGCGGTGGGGCCAACGTCCTGACTTTC. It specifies CASSSLSGGANVLTF.

The CDR3 DNA sequence: TGCGCCAGCAGCCCCACACAGGGGGCGGGCAATGAGCAGTTCTTC. Its translation: CASSPTQGAGNEQFF. This chain connects TRBV5-1 to TRBJ2-1; TRBD1 matches at 9 bases. After removal of 4 bases from V and 6 bases from J, the junction contained 8 bases not matched to a gene. This CDR3 is 15 amino acids long. Germline values: CDR1 SGHRS, CDR2 YFSETQ.

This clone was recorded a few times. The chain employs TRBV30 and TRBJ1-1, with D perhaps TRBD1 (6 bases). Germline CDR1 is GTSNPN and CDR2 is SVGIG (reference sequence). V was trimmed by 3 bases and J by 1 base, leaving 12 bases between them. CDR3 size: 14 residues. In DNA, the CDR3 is TGTGCCTGGAGGGGGGCAGCGTGGAACACTGAAGCTTTCTTT. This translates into CAWRGAAWNTEAFF. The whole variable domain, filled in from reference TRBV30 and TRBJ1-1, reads SQTIHQWPATLVQPVGSPLSLECTVEGTSNPNLYWYRQAAGRGLQLLFYSVGIGQISSEVPQNLSASRPQDRQFILSSKKLLLSDSGFYLCAWRGAAWNTEAFFGQGTRLTVV.

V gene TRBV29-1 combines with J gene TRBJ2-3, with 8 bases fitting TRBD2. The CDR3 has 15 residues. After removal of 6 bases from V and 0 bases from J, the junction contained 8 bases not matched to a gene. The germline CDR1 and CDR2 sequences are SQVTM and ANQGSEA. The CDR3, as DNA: TGCAGCGTCGAGGGACTAGTATCTAGCACAGATACGCAGTATTTT. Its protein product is CSVEGLVSSTDTQYF.

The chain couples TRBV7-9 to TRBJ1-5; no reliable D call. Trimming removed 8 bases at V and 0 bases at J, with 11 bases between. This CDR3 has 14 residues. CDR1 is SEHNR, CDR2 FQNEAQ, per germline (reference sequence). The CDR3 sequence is CASAGPDSNQPQHF. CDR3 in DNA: TGTGCCAGCGCGGGTCCTGATAGCAATCAGCCCCAGCATTTT.

The CDR3 reads CASSYGSLGGELFF. CDR3 nucleotide sequence: TGCGCCAGCAGCTATGGCAGTTTAGGCGGGGAGCTGTTTTTT. The chain joins TRBV5-1 to TRBJ2-2; D not certain. The germline V gene has CDR1 SGHRS and CDR2 YFSETQ. V lost 3 bases to trimming and J lost 7 bases, with 13 bases between them. The CDR3 spans 14 residues.

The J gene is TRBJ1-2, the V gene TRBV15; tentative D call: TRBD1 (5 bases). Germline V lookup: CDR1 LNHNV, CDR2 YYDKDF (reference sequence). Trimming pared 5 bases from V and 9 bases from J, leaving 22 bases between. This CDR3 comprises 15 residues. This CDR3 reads CATSPRDRESVSYTF. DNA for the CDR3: TGTGCCACCAGCCCCCGGGACCGGGAGAGCGTAAGCTACACCTTC.

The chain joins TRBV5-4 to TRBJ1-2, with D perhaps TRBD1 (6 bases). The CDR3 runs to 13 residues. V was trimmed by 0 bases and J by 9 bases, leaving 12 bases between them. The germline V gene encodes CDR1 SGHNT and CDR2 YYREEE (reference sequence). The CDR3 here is CASSLEGGYSYTF. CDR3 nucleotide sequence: TGTGCCAGCAGCTTGGAGGGGGGGTATAGCTACACCTTC.

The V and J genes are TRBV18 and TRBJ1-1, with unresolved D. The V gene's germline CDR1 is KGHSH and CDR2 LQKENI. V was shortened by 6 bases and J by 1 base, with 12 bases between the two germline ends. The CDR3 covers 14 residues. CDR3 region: CASSPTRGNTEAFF. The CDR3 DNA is TGTGCCAGCTCGCCGACACGTGGGAACACTGAAGCTTTCTTT.

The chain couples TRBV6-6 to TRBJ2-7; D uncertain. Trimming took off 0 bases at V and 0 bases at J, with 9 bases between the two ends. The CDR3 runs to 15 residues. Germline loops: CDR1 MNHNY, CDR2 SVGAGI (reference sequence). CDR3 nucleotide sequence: TGTGCCAGCAGTTACTCGTTACAGATCTCCTACGAGCAGTACTTC. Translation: CASSYSLQISYEQYF.

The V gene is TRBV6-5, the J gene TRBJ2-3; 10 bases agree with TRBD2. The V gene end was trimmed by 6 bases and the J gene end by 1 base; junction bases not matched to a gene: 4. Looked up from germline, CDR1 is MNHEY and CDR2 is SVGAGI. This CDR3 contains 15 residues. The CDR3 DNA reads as TGTGCCAGCAGACCCGGACTAGCGGGCACAGATACGCAGTATTTT. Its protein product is CASRPGLAGTDTQYF.

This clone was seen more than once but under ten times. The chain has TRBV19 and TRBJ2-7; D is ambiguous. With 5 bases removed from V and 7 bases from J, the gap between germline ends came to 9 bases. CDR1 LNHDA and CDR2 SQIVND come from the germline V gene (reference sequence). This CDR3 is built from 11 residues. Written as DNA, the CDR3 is TGTGCCAGTAGTCCTTCGGAGGAGCAGTACTTC. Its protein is CASSPSEEQYF. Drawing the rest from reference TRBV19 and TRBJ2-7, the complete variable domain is DGGITQSPKYLFRKEGQNVTLSCEQNLNHDAMYWYRQDPGQGLRLIYYSQIVNDFQKGDIAEGYSVSREKKESFPLTVTSAQKNPTAFYLCASSPSEEQYFGPGTRLTVT.

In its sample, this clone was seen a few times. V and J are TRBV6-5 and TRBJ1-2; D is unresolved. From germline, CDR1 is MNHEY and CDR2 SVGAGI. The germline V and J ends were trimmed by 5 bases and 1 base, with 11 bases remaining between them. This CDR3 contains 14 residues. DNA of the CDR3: TGTGCCAGCAGTGCTTACGGGATTAACTATGGCTACACCTTC. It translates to CASSAYGINYGYTF.

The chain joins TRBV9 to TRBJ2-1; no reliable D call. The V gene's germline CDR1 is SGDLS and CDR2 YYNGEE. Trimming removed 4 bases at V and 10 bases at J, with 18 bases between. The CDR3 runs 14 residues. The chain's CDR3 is CASSLHDWGNEQFF. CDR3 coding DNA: TGTGCCAGCAGCCTCCACGATTGGGGTAACGAGCAGTTCTTC.

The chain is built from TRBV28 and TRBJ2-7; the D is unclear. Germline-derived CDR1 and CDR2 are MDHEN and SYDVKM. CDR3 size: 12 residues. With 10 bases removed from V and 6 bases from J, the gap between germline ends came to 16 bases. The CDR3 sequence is CATSLSVGEQYF. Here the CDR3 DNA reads TGTGCCACATCCCTAAGCGTCGGCGAGCAGTACTTC. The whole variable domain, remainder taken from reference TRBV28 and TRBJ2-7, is DVKVTQSSRYLVKRTGEKVFLECVQDMDHENMFWYRQDPGLGLRLIYFSYDVKMKEKGDIPEGYSVSREKKERFSLILESASTNQTSMYLCATSLSVGEQYFGPGTRLTVT.

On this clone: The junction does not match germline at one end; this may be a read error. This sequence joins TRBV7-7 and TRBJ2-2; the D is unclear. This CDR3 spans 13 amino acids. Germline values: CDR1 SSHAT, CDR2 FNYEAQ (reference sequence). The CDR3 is CASSLSGTGELFF. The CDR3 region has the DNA TGTGCTAGCAGCTTAAGTGGGACCGGGGAGCTGTTTTTT.

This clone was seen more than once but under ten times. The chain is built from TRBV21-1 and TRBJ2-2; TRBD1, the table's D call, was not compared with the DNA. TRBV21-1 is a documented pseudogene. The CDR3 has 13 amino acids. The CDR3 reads CASLGTFAGELFF. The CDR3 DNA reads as TGTGCCAGCCTCGGGACATTCGCCGGGGAGCTGTTTTTT.

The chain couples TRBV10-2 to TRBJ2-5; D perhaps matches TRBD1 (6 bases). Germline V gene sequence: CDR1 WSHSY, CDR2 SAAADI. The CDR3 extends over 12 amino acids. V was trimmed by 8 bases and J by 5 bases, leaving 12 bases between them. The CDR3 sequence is CASAKTGETQYF. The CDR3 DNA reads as TGCGCCAGCGCCAAAACAGGGGAGACCCAGTACTTC.

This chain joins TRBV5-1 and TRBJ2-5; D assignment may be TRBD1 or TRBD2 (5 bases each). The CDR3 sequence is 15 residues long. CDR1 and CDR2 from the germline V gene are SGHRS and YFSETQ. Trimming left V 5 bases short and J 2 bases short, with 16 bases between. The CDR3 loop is CASSYGRDGQETQYF. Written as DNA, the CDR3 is TGCGCCAGCAGTTATGGCAGGGACGGACAAGAGACCCAGTACTTC.

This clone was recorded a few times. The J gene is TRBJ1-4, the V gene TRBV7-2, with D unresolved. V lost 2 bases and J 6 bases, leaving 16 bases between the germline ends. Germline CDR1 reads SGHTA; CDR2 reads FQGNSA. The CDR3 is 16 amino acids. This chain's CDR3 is CASSLYVGLGDEKLFF. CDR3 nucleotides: TGTGCCAGCAGCTTATACGTCGGACTTGGGGATGAAAAACTGTTTTTT.

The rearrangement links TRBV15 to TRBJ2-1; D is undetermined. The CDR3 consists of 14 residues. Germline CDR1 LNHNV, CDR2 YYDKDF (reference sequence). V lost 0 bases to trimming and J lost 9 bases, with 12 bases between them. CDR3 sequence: CATSRDPRFGEQFF. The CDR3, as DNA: TGTGCCACCAGCAGAGATCCGCGATTTGGTGAGCAGTTCTTC.

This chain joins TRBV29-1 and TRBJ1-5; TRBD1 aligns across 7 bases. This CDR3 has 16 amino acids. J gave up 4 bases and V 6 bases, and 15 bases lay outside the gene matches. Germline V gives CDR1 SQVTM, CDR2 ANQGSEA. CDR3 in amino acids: CSVFSGGGAGNQPQHF. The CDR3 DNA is TGCAGCGTCTTTTCAGGAGGGGGCGCGGGTAATCAGCCCCAGCATTTT.

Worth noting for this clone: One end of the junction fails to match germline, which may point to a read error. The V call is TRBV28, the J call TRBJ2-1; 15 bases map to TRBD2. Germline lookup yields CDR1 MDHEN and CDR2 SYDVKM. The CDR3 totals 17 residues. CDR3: CASRLYGTSGGINEQFF. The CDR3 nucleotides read TGTGCCAGCAGGTTATACGGGACTAGCGGGGGGATCAATGAGCAGTTCTTC.

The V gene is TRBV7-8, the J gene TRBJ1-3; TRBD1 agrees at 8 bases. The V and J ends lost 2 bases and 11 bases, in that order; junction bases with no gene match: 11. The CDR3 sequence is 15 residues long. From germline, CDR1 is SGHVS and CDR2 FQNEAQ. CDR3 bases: TGTGCCAGCAGCTTATTCCCGGGACAGGCCGCCTCCATATATTTT. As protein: CASSLFPGQAASIYF.

The CDR3 loop reads CAWSVNSYEQYF. CDR3 DNA: TGTGCCTGGAGTGTGAATAGCTACGAGCAGTACTTC. V is TRBV30 and J is TRBJ2-7, with unresolved D. V was pared by 0 bases and J by 3 bases, with 6 bases between. There are 12 residues in the CDR3. Germline assignment: CDR1 GTSNPN and CDR2 SVGIG (reference sequence).

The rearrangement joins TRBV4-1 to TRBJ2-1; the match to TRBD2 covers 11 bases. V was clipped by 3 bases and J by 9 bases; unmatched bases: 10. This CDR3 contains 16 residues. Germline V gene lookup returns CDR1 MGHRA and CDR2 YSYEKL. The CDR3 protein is CASSQNLAGGLVEQFF. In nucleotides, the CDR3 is TGCGCCAGCAGCCAGAACTTAGCGGGGGGGCTGGTTGAGCAGTTCTTC.